Shown below are 15 T cell receptor beta chains from a single sample sequenced in a study of T cell changes during pregnancy in multiple sclerosis. Sequencing used immunoSEQ multiplex PCR; TCRdb keeps in-frame clones, though not all of them. The repertoire holds about 31,000 clones, with roughly 90% as singletons. Sample: CD8+ T cells from peripheral blood mononuclear cells, taken in the second trimester of pregnancy. All receptors come from a female donor with multiple sclerosis, enrolled in a pregnancy study.

The rearrangement joins TRBV5-4 to TRBJ1-5, with D perhaps TRBD1 (6 bases). CDR1 is SGHNT and CDR2 is YYREEE in the germline V gene (reference sequence). The CDR3 has 14 amino acids. Between the trimmed V and J ends, which lost 4 bases and 0 bases, there was a span of 8 bases. The DNA of the CDR3 is TGTGCCAGCAGCCTGACAGGTAGCAATCAGCCCCAGCATTTT. Translated: CASSLTGSNQPQHF.

This clone was found many times. The chain uses TRBV4-2 and TRBJ1-1; D is unresolved. Germline loops: CDR1 LGHNA, CDR2 YNFKEQ. The CDR3 runs 14 residues. V was clipped by 0 bases and J by 4 bases, with 9 bases between them. CDR3 in amino acids: CASSQEREVTEAFF. CDR3 nucleotides: TGTGCCAGCAGCCAAGAGCGGGAAGTCACTGAAGCTTTCTTT.

The rearrangement links TRBV4-3 to TRBJ2-3; 7 bases line up with TRBD2. Germline V gene data show CDR1 as LGHNA and CDR2 as YSLEER. This CDR3 spans 15 amino acids. The V segment lost 4 bases and the J segment 5 bases; nucleotides outside the gene matches: 9. The CDR3 sequence: CASSRLSGIGDTQYF. Here the CDR3 DNA reads TGCGCCAGCAGCCGCCTCAGCGGGATTGGAGATACGCAGTATTTT.

V and J are TRBV5-6 and TRBJ2-1, with 8 bases aligning to TRBD2. Germline V lookup: CDR1 SGHDT, CDR2 YYEEEE. J gave up 8 bases and V 0 bases, and 4 bases lay outside the gene matches. The CDR3 runs to 14 residues. CDR3 nucleotide sequence: TGTGCCAGCAGCTTGGTTCGGGAGGGCCATGAGCAGTTCTTC. It translates to CASSLVREGHEQFF.

The genes are TRBV29-1 and TRBJ2-2; 7 bases line up with TRBD2. This CDR3 has 15 residues. Germline V gene lookup returns CDR1 SQVTM and CDR2 ANQGSEA. J lost 6 bases, V lost 3 bases, and 10 bases had no gene match. The CDR3: CSVDFHLGGSGELFF. CDR3 DNA: TGCAGCGTTGATTTCCACCTGGGGGGGTCCGGGGAGCTGTTTTTT.

The chain uses TRBV5-1 and TRBJ2-1; 14 bases are a match to TRBD2. This CDR3 contains 16 residues. V was clipped by 4 bases and J by 8 bases; unmatched bases: 8. Germline V CDR1 and CDR2: SGHRS, YFSETQ. CDR3 nucleotide sequence: TGCGCCAGCAGCAAGACTAGCGGGAGGGAGTTGGATGAGCAGTTCTTC. Translation gives CASSKTSGRELDEQFF. Using reference TRBV5-1 and TRBJ2-1 for the parts outside the CDR3, the full variable domain is KAGVTQTPRYLIKTRGQQVTLSCSPISGHRSVSWYQQTPGQGLQFLFEYFSETQRNKGNFPGRFSGRQFSNSRSEMNVSTLELGDSALYLCASSKTSGRELDEQFFGPGTRLTVL.

The CDR3 region has the DNA TGCAGCGTCCTGGGGACTGGCGACACCGGGGAGCTGTTTTTT. Translated, it gives CSVLGTGDTGELFF. The chain combines TRBV29-1 with TRBJ2-2; D possibly corresponds to TRBD2 (6 bases). Germline assignment: CDR1 SQVTM and CDR2 ANQGSEA. The CDR3 has 14 residues. Trimming left V 6 bases short and J 3 bases short, with 14 bases between.

The chain joins TRBV12-5 to TRBJ2-1; possible D gene TRBD1, 6 bases. The germline V gene encodes CDR1 LGHNT and CDR2 FRNRAP. The CDR3 extends over 16 amino acids. Trimming stripped 3 bases from V and 3 bases from J, with 15 bases between. CDR3: CASGFSPGHHYNEQFF. The CDR3 DNA is TGTGCTAGTGGTTTCTCCCCGGGACACCACTACAATGAGCAGTTCTTC.

The chain's CDR3 is CASSSLASGVPSSYEQYF. CDR3 sequence (DNA): TGCGCCAGCAGCTCGCTAGCGAGCGGGGTCCCCAGCTCCTACGAGCAGTACTTC. The V call is TRBV5-1, the J call TRBJ2-5, with 7 bases that match TRBD2. The J call may be wrong; the DNA end is better matched by TRBJ2-7. The CDR3 totals 18 residues. Looked up from germline, CDR1 is SGHRS and CDR2 is YFSETQ.

The CDR3 loop reads CASSPMGGYGYTF. As DNA, the CDR3 is TGTGCCAGCAGCCCGATGGGGGGCTATGGCTACACCTTC. This sequence joins TRBV7-6 and TRBJ1-2; possibly TRBD1 for D (5 bases). The ends were cut back, 5 bases at V and 4 bases at J, with 11 bases in the middle. This CDR3 is 13 amino acids long. CDR1 and CDR2 from the germline V gene are SGHVS and FNYEAQ.

The V gene is TRBV13, the J gene TRBJ2-2, with a possible D match to TRBD2 (6 bases). This CDR3 is built from 14 residues. V was trimmed by 7 bases and J by 6 bases, leaving 15 bases between them. The V gene's germline CDR1 is PRHDT and CDR2 FYEKMQ (reference sequence). CDR3 nucleotide sequence: TGTGCCAGCACTAAACGGGAGAGCCCCGGGGAGCTGTTTTTT. It specifies CASTKRESPGELFF.

The chain carries TRBV7-6 and TRBJ2-1; 14 positions agree with TRBD2. Germline CDR1 reads SGHVS; CDR2 reads FNYEAQ. The CDR3 contains 18 residues. With 4 bases clipped from V and 14 bases from J, the junction kept 19 bases outside the gene matches. The CDR3 DNA reads as TGTGCCAGCAGCTCCGAGGGACTAGCGGGAGAAAATTCGCTTCAGGAGTTCTTC. Residues: CASSSEGLAGENSLQEFF.

This chain links TRBV13 with TRBJ2-7; D is undetermined. Germline V gene lookup returns CDR1 PRHDT and CDR2 FYEKMQ (reference sequence). The CDR3 has 12 amino acids. The ends were cut back, 5 bases at V and 0 bases at J, with 5 bases in the middle. CDR3 DNA: TGTGCCAGCAGCCTTAGCTCCTACGAGCAGTACTTC. Its translation: CASSLSSYEQYF.

To note about this clone: The sample contains more than one DNA sequence encoding this CDR3. J is TRBJ2-1 and V is TRBV7-3; the match to TRBD2 covers 10 bases. Germline loops: CDR1 SGHTA, CDR2 FQGTGA. Germline trimming cut 5 bases from V and 2 bases from J; bases unmatched to any gene: 3. CDR3 length: 15 residues. DNA of the CDR3: TGTGCCAGCAGCCTTCTAGCGGGAGCCTACAATGAGCAGTTCTTC. It is translated as CASSLLAGAYNEQFF.

The rearrangement links TRBV19 to TRBJ2-5, with 8 bases fitting TRBD1. CDR3 length: 17 residues. The V gene end was trimmed by 3 bases and the J gene end by 4 bases; junction bases not matched to a gene: 13. Germline-derived CDR1 and CDR2 are LNHDA and SQIVND (reference sequence). The CDR3 spells CASSIQDRVGIRETQYF. CDR3 in DNA: TGTGCCAGTAGTATTCAGGACAGGGTGGGTATCCGAGAGACCCAGTACTTC.